This T cell receptor beta chain was profiled in a study of cytomegalovirus exposure and HLA in healthy donors. For the study at large: It was reported in a later analysis that the same platform had been used for the 110 or so validation repertoires as for the 666 first-cohort repertoires.

TCRdb's copy holds only in-frame clones and misses some; the assay was immunoSEQ multiplex PCR. Among more than 90,000 clones listed, approximately 88% were seen once. This clone showed up just once. V was clipped by 0 bases and J by 1 base, with 7 bases between them. CDR3 size: 15 residues. Germline V gives CDR1 LGHNA, CDR2 YNFKEQ. The source of this sequence is a man aged 18 to 30 in good health and CMV-seronegative. The chain joins TRBV4-2 to TRBJ1-5; TRBD1 might be the D (5 bases). The source material was PBMCs. This chain's CDR3 is CASSQEQESNQPQHF. CDR3 bases: TGTGCCAGCAGCCAAGAACAGGAAAGCAATCAGCCCCAGCATTTT.